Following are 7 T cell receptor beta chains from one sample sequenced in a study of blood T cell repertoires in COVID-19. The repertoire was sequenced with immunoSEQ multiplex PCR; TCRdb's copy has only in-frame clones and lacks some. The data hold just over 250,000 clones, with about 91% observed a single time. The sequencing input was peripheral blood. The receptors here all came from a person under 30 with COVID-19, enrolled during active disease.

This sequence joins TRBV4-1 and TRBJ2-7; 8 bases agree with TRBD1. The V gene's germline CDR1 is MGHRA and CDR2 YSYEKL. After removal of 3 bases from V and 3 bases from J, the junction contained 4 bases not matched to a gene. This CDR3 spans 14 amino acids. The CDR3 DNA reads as TGCGCCAGCAGCCATGACAGGGGCGACTACGAGCAGTACTTC. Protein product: CASSHDRGDYEQYF.

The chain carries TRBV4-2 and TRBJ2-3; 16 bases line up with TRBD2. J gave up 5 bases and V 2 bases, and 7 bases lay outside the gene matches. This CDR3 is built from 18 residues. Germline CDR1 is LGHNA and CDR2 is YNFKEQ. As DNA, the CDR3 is TGTGCCAGCAGCCAACTGGGACTAGCGGGGGGGATAGGAGATACGCAGTATTTT. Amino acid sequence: CASSQLGLAGGIGDTQYF.

The CDR3: CASNLVGTGHSEQFF. In nucleotides, the CDR3 is TGTGCCAGCAACCTCGTCGGGACAGGGCATAGTGAGCAGTTCTTC. V usage is TRBV5-6 and J usage is TRBJ2-1; 9 bases align to TRBD1. The length of the CDR3 is 15 residues. V gave up 6 bases and J gave up 9 bases; unmatched junction bases: 13. Per the germline V gene, CDR1 is SGHDT and CDR2 is YYEEEE.

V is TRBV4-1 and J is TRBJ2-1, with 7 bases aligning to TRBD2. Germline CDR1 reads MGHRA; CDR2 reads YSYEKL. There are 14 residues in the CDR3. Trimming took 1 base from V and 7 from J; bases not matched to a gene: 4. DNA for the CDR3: TGCGCCAGCAGCCAAGGGTCTAGCGGAAATGAGCAGTTCTTC. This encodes CASSQGSSGNEQFF.

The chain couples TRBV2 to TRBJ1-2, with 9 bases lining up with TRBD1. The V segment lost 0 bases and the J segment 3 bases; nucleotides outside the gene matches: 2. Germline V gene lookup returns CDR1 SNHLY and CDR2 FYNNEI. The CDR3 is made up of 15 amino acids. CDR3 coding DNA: TGTGCCAGCAGTGAAGCGGGACAGGGAGACTATGGCTACACCTTC. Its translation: CASSEAGQGDYGYTF. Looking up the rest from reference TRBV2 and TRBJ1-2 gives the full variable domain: EPEVTQTPSHQVTQMGQEVILRCVPISNHLYFYWYRQILGQKVEFLVSFYNNEISEKSEIFDDQFSVERPDGSNFTLKIRSTKLEDSAMYFCASSEAGQGDYGYTFGSGTRLTVV.

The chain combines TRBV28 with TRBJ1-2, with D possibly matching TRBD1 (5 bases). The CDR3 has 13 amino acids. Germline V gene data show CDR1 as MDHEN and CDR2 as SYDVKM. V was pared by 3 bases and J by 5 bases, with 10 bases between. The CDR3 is CASSFEGAYGYTF. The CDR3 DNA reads TGTGCCAGCAGTTTCGAAGGGGCATATGGCTACACCTTC.

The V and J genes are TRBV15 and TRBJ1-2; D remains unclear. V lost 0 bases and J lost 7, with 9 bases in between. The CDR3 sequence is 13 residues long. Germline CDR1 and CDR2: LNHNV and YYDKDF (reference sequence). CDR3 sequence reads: CATSRDPEGGYTF. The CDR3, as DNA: TGTGCCACCAGCAGAGATCCGGAGGGTGGCTACACCTTC.